What follows are 20 T cell receptor beta chains derived from one specimen sequenced in a study of tumor and adjacent non-tumor tissue in lung cancer listed by TCRdb under 2018. Bulk unsorted tissue served as the source for RNA extraction, and RNA quality was assessed using a NanoDrop ND-1000 and an Agilent 2100. Normal lung samples were distant non-tumor tissue taken more than 3 cm from the tumor edge. The receptor library was made with multiplex PCR. TCRdb lists the instrument as Illumina HiSeq 2500. Following protocols modified from ARM-PCR, the researchers constructed TCRbeta libraries through three rounds of nested PCR with primers (Table S4). TCRdb cleaned the public reads at Q25 with fastp, built clones with MiXCR and kept in-frame beta chains. Rows with a matching CDR3 protein are joined into one entry that keeps the most common DNA and genes. This sample is represented by tens of thousands of distinct CDR3 sequences; about four fifths of them were singletons. Of the sample, 50% to 65% is held by the ten largest clones.

Specimen: distant non-tumor lung tissue. The source is a man aged 55 to 70 with non-small cell lung cancer.

This clonotype was counted ten times or more. One base away lies a much larger clone, so this may be a sequencing read error. V and J are TRBV11-3 and TRBJ2-1; possibly TRBD2 for D (7 bases). The germline CDR1 and CDR2 sequences are SGHNT and YENEEA. The length of the CDR3 is 15 residues. The CDR3 DNA is TGTGCCGGCAGCCCCGAGGGGGGGCGAAGCAATGAGCAGTTCTTC. It yields the protein CAGSPEGGRSNEQFF.

This clonotype came up many times. This chain connects TRBV12-3 or TRBV12-4 to TRBJ1-3; TRBD1 agrees at 7 bases. This CDR3 contains 15 residues. The V segment lost 4 bases and the J segment 4 bases; nucleotides outside the gene matches: 7. DNA of the CDR3: TGTGCCAGCAGTTCAATGACAGGGTTAGGAAACACCATATATTTT. Translation: CASSSMTGLGNTIYF.

Regarding this clonotype: The junction and the germline gene differ at one end; a read error may be behind it. The chain couples TRBV6-2 or TRBV6-3 to TRBJ2-2, with unresolved D. This CDR3 region has 12 residues. CDR1 is MNHEY and CDR2 is SVGEGT in the germline V gene. This chain's CDR3 is CAISYPAWELFF. The CDR3 DNA follows: TGTGCCATCAGTTACCCCGCCTGGGAGCTGTTTTTT.

In regard to this clonotype: A much larger clone sits a single nucleotide away, making a read error possible. This chain uses TRBV11-2 with TRBJ2-5; 7 bases line up with TRBD2. From germline, CDR1 is SGHAT and CDR2 FQNNGV. CDR3 length: 14 residues. CDR3 loop: CASSYGRPSYEQHF. Here the CDR3 DNA reads TGTGCCAGCAGCTACGGGAGGCCCTCCTACGAGCAGCACTTC. Full variable domain (remainder filled in from reference TRBV11-2 and TRBJ2-5): EAGVAQSPRYKIIEKRQSVAFWCNPISGHATLYWYQQILGQGPKLLIQFQNNGVVDDSQLPKDRFSAERLKGVDSTLKIQPAKLEDSAVYLCASSYGRPSYEQHFGPGTRLLVL.

As to this clonotype: An end of the junction does not agree with germline; a read error may underlie this. CDR3 sequence: CSTPTGPEQYF. The CDR3 DNA is TGCAGTACTCCTACAGGGCCCGAGCAATACTTC. The chain employs TRBV20-1 and TRBJ2-7; a weak D match, TRBD1 (6 bases). Germline CDR1 reads DFQATT; CDR2 reads SNEGSKA (reference sequence). This CDR3 has 11 residues.

Regarding this clonotype: Given the absence of the conserved phenylalanine or tryptophan at the CDR3 end, a read error is likely. V usage is TRBV11-2 and J usage is TRBJ2-6; 11 positions match TRBD2. The CDR3 has 18 residues. CDR1 is SGHAT and CDR2 is FQNNGV in the germline V gene. V lost 7 bases, J lost 2 bases, and 10 bases stayed unmatched. The CDR3 region is CASNPTSGGVTGANVLTL. CDR3 nucleotide sequence: TGTGCCAGCAATCCAACTAGCGGGGGAGTCACTGGGGCCAACGTCCTGACTTTA.

A few counts support this clonotype. A clone one base away is much larger, so this may be a read error. This chain connects TRBV6-1 to TRBJ1-1; 7 positions agree with TRBD1. Germline-derived CDR1 and CDR2 are MNHNS and SASEGT. This CDR3 region has 17 residues. CDR3 nucleotide sequence: TGTGCCAGCAGTGGGAGGATTTTGGGACAGACGAACACTGGAGCTTTCTTT. Translated, it gives CASSGRILGQTNTGAFF.

Concerning this clonotype itself: At one end the junction does not follow the germline gene, possibly because of a read error. The V gene is TRBV6-5, the J gene TRBJ1-6; TRBD1 matches 8 bases. CDR1 MNHEY and CDR2 SVGAGI come from the germline V gene. The CDR3 runs to 15 residues. CDR3: CASSYMTGADSPLHF. The CDR3 DNA is TGTGCCAGCAGTTACATGACAGGGGCTGATTCACCCCTCCATTTT.

In the case of this clonotype: The junction differs from germline at one of its ends, possibly a read error. This chain connects TRBV11-2 to TRBJ2-6; a possible D gene is TRBD1 (5 bases). Germline V gene lookup returns CDR1 SGHAT and CDR2 FQNNGV. The CDR3 has 14 residues. The CDR3 sequence: CASNPIPGASVLTF. As DNA, the CDR3 is TGTGCCAGCAATCCTATCCCTGGGGCCAGCGTCCTGACTTTT.

On this clonotype itself: At one boundary the junction diverges from the germline segment, which might be a read error. The chain uses TRBV11-3 and TRBJ1-6, with 7 bases aligning to TRBD1. Germline V gene lookup returns CDR1 SGHNT and CDR2 YENEEA. CDR3 length: 14 residues. The CDR3 protein is CVSISTTGNSPLHF. The CDR3 DNA reads as TGTGTCAGCATCTCTACGACAGGGAATTCACCCCTCCACTTT.

Of note for this clonotype: A read error may produce the germline difference seen at one junction end. The chain joins TRBV11-2 to TRBJ2-2; a weak D match, TRBD2 (5 bases). Germline V gives CDR1 SGHAT, CDR2 FQNNGV. The CDR3 runs to 16 residues. The CDR3 reads CTSSLESPTSSVELFF. The CDR3 DNA sequence: TGTACCAGCAGCTTAGAATCCCCCACTAGTTCCGTGGAGCTGTTTTTT.

This clonotype rates as medium-sized. The rearrangement links TRBV4-2 to TRBJ1-6; 9 bases fit TRBD1. The germline gives CDR1 LGHNA, CDR2 YNFKEQ. The CDR3 runs 18 residues. V lost 3 bases and J lost 7; bases outside the gene matches: 13. The CDR3 spells CASSHSLGTGLGNSPLHF. As DNA, the CDR3 is TGTGCCAGCAGCCACTCACTAGGGACAGGGTTAGGAAATTCACCCCTCCACTTT.

A word on this clonotype: A read error may account for a junction end that differs from germline. This sequence joins TRBV10-1 and TRBJ1-1, with D hard to call. CDR1 and CDR2 (germline): WNHNN, SYGVQD (reference sequence). The CDR3 is made up of 13 amino acids. The CDR3 bases are TGCGCCAGCAGTGTGTCCATGAACACTGAAGGTTTCTTT. Encoded protein: CASSVSMNTEGFF.

A note on this clonotype: Its ends do not fully match the called genes, so a read error is possible. The chain combines TRBV6-5 with TRBJ2-6; weak D call: TRBD1 (6 bases). This CDR3 has 17 residues. Looked up from germline, CDR1 is MNHEY and CDR2 is SVGAGI. The CDR3 DNA reads as TGTTCCAGCAGTTTTGTGGGGGCCAGCTCTGGGGCCAACGTCCTGACTTTC. Amino acids: CSSSFVGASSGANVLTF.

This rearrangement joins TRBV6-5 to TRBJ1-4; D is uncertain. CDR1 and CDR2 (germline): MNHEY, SVGAGI. The V gene lost 0 bases and the J gene lost 7 bases, with 15 bases spanning the gap. The CDR3 is 16 residues long. CDR3 coding DNA: TGTGCCAGCAGTTACTCGGTCCCGGCCAGAGGTGAAAAACTGTTTTTT. The encoded protein is CASSYSVPARGEKLFF.

The V call is TRBV20-1, the J call TRBJ1-1; maybe TRBD1 (5 bases). Germline V CDR1 and CDR2: DFQATT, SNEGSKA (reference sequence). The CDR3 totals 12 residues. CDR3 in amino acids: CRWGFTNTEAFF. CDR3 sequence (DNA): TGCAGATGGGGCTTTACGAACACTGAAGCTTTCTTT.

Only one count was recorded for this clonotype. This clone may be a read error of a much larger clone one base away. No conserved phenylalanine or tryptophan is present at the end of the CDR3, so a read error is the likely explanation. V gene TRBV5-4 combines with J gene TRBJ2-1, with TRBD2 identical over 16 bases. J lost 6 bases, V lost 5 bases, and 14 bases had no gene match. The V gene's germline CDR1 is SGHNT and CDR2 YYREEE (reference sequence). The CDR3 has 19 residues. Here the CDR3 DNA reads TGTGCCAGCAGTCGACCCGTGACCGGGACTAGCGGGGGGGCCAATGAGCAGTTCCTC. It is translated as CASSRPVTGTSGGANEQFL.

Details on this clonotype: The CDR3 end shows no conserved phenylalanine or tryptophan, and so a read error is likely. The chain uses TRBV6-1 and TRBJ1-3, with a weak D call TRBD1 (5 bases). The CDR3 loop spans 12 amino acids. Germline V gives CDR1 MNHNS, CDR2 SASEGT. The CDR3 reads CASWTSQNTIYL. The CDR3 DNA reads TGCGCCAGCTGGACAAGCCAAAACACCATATATTTA.

Note on this clonotype: Mismatch with germline at one junction end may stem from a read error. The chain carries TRBV6-5 and TRBJ2-7; the D call may be TRBD1 or TRBD2 (5 bases each). The CDR3 is 14 residues long. Germline V gene data show CDR1 as MNHEY and CDR2 as SVGAGI. The CDR3 nucleotides read TGTGCCGGCAGTTACTCCAGGGACCCCTACGAGCAGTACTTC. Encoded protein: CAGSYSRDPYEQYF.

Of note for this clonotype: A clone one base away is much larger, so this may be a read error. The V and J genes are TRBV5-6 and TRBJ2-4, with a tentative D call TRBD1 (6 bases). CDR1 is SGHDT and CDR2 is YYEEEE in the germline V gene. The CDR3 runs to 12 residues. V was shortened by 6 bases and J by 11 bases, with 15 bases between the two germline ends. Here the CDR3 reads CASNPLQGVQYF. The CDR3, as DNA: TGTGCCAGCAACCCACTACAGGGTGTTCAGTACTTC.